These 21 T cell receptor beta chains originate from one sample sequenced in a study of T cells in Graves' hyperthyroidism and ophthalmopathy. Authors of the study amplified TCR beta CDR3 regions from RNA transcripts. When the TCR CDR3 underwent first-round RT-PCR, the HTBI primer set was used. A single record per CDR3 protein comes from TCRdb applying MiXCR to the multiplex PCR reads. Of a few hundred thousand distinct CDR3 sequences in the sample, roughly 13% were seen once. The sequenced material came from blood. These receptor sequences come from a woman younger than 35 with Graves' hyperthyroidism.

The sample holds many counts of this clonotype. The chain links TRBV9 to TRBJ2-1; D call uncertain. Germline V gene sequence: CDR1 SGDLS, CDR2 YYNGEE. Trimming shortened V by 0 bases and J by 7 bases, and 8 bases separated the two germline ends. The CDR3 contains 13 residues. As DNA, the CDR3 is TGTGCCAGCAGCGTAGGTTACGGAAATGAGCAGTTCTTC. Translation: CASSVGYGNEQFF.

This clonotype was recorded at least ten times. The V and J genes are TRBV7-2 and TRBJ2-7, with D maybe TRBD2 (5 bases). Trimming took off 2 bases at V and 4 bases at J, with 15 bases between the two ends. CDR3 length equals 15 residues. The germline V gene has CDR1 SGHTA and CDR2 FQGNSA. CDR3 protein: CASSLSSGMVYEQYF. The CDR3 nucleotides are TGTGCCAGCAGCTTATCATCGGGGATGGTGTACGAGCAGTACTTC.

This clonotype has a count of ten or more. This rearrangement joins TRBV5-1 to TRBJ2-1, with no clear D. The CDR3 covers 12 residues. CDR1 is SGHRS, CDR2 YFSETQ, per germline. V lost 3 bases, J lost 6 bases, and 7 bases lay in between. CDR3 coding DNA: TGCGCCAGCAGCTGGGGTCCCAATGAGCAGTTCTTC. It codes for CASSWGPNEQFF.

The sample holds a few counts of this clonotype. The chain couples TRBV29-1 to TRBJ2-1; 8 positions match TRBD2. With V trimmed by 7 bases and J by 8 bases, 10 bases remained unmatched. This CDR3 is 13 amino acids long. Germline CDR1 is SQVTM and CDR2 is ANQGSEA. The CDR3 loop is CSAAAGAGDEQFF. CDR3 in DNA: TGCAGCGCGGCGGCAGGAGCGGGAGATGAGCAGTTCTTC.

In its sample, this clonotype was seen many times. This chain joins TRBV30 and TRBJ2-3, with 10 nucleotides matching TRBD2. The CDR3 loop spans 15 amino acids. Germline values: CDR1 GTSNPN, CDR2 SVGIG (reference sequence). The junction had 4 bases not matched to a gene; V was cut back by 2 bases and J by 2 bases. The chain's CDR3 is CAWSMTSGFTDTQYF. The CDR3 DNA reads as TGTGCCTGGAGTATGACTAGCGGGTTCACAGATACGCAGTATTTT.

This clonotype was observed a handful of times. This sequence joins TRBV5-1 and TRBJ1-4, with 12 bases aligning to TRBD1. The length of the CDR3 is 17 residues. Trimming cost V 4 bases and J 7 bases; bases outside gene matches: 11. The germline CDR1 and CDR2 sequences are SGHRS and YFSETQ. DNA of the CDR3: TGCGCCAGCAGCCTGGGACAGGGGGCACTAGTTCGTGAAAAACTGTTTTTT. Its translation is CASSLGQGALVREKLFF.

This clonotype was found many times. CDR3 amino acids: CSVVRQGLGTGELFF. As DNA, the CDR3 is TGCAGCGTTGTACGGCAGGGACTAGGCACCGGGGAGCTGTTTTTT. The J gene is TRBJ2-2, the V gene TRBV29-1, with 8 bases lining up with TRBD2. The CDR3 is 15 amino acids. Germline values: CDR1 SQVTM, CDR2 ANQGSEA. V dropped 4 bases and J dropped 4; count of bases not matched to a gene: 8.

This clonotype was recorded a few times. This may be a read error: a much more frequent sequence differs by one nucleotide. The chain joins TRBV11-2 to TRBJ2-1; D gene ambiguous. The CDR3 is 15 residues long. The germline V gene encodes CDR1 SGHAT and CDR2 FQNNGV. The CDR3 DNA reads TGTGCCAGCAGCTTAGAAGGATCTCCCTACAGTGAGCAGTTCTTC. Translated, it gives CASSLEGSPYSEQFF.

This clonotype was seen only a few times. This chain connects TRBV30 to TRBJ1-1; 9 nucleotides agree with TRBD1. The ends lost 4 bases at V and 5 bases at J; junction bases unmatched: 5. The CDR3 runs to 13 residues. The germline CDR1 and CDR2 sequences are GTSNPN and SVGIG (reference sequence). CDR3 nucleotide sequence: TGTGCCTGGACCTCCGGGACAGGGACTGAAGCTTTCTTT. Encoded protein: CAWTSGTGTEAFF.

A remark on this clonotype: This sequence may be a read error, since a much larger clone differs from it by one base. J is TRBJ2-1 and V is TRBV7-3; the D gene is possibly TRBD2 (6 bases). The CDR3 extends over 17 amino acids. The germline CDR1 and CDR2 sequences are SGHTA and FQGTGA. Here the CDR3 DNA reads TGTGCCAGCGCTATTAGCGGCGATCAGAGCTCCTACAATGGGCAGTTCTTC. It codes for CASAISGDQSSYNGQFF. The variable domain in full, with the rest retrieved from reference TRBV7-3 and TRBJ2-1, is GAGVSQTPSNKVTEKGKYVELRCDPISGHTALYWYRQSLGQGPEFLIYFQGTGAADDSGLPNDRFFAVRPEGSVSTLKIQRTERGDSAVYLCASAISGDQSSYNGQFFGPGTRLTVL.

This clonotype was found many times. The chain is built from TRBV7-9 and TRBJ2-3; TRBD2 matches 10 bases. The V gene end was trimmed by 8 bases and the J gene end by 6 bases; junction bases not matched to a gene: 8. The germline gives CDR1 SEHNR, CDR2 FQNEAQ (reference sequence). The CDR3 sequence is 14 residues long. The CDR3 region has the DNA TGTGCCAGCGACGCAGCGGGAGGGCCGGATACGCAGTATTTT. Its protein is CASDAAGGPDTQYF. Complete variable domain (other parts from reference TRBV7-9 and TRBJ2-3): DTGVSQNPRHKITKRGQNVTFRCDPISEHNRLYWYRQTLGQGPEFLTYFQNEAQLEKSRLLSDRFSAERPKGSFSTLEIQRTEQGDSAMYLCASDAAGGPDTQYFGPGTRLTVL.

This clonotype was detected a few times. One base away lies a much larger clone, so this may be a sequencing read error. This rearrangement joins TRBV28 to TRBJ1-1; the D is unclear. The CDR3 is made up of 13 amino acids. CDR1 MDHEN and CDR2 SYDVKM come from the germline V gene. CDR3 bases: TGTGTCAGCAGTTTTGACGCGGTCGCTGAAGCTTTCTTT. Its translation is CVSSFDAVAEAFF.

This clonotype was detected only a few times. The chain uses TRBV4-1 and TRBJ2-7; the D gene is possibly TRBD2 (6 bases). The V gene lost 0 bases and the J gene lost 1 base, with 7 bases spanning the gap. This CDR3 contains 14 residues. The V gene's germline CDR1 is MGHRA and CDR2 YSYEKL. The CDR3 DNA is TGCGCCAGCAGCCAAGAGGGACTGTCCTACGAGCAGTACTTC. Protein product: CASSQEGLSYEQYF.

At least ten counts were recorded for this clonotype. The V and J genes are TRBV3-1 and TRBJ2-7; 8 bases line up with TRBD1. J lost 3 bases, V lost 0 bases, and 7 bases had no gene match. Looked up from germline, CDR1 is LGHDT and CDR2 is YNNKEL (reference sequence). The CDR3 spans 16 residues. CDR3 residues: CASSQELRQGRYEQYF. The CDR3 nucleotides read TGTGCCAGCAGCCAAGAGTTAAGACAGGGGCGCTACGAGCAGTACTTC.

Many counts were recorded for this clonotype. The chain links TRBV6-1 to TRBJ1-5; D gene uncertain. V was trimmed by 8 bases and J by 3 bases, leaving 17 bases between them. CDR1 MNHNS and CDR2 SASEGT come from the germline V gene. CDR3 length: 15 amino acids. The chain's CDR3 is CASSLGTGFNQPQHF. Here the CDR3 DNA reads TGTGCCAGCTCTCTTGGTACGGGGTTCAATCAGCCCCAGCATTTT.

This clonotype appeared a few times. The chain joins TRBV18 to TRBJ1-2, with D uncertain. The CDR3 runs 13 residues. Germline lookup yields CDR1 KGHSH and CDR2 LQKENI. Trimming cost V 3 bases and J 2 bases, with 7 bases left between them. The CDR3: CASSPLENYGYTF. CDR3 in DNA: TGTGCCAGCTCACCTCTCGAGAACTATGGCTACACCTTC.

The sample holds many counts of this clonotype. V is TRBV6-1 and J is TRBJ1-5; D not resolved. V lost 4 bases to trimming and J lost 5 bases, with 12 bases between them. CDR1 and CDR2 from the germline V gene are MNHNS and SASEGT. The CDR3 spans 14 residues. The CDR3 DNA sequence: TGTGCCAGCAGTGTTGGAGACACCTATCAGCCCCAGCATTTT. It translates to CASSVGDTYQPQHF.

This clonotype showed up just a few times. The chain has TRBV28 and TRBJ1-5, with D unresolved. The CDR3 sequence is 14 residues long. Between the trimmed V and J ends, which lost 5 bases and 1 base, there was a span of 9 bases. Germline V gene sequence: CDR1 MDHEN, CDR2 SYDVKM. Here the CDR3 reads CASSVDNSNQPQHF. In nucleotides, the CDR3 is TGTGCCAGCAGTGTCGACAACAGCAATCAGCCCCAGCATTTT.

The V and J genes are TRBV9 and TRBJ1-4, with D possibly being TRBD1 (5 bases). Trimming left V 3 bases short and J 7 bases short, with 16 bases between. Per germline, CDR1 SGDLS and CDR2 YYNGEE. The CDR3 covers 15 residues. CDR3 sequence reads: CASSATGTESEKLFF. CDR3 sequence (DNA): TGTGCCAGCAGCGCGACCGGGACGGAGAGTGAAAAACTGTTTTTT.

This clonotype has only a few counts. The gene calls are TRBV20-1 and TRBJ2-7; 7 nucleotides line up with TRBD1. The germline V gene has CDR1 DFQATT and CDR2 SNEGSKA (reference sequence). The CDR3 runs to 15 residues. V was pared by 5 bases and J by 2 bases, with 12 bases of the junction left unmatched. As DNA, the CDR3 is TGCAGTGCTCGGCCTACCGGGACAGCTACCTACGAGCAGTACTTC. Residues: CSARPTGTATYEQYF.

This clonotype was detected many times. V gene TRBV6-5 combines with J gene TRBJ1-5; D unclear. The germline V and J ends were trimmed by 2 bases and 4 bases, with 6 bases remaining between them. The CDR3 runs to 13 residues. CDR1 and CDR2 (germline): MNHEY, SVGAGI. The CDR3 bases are TGTGCCAGCAGTTACCCAGAGAATCAGCCCCAGCATTTT. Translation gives CASSYPENQPQHF.